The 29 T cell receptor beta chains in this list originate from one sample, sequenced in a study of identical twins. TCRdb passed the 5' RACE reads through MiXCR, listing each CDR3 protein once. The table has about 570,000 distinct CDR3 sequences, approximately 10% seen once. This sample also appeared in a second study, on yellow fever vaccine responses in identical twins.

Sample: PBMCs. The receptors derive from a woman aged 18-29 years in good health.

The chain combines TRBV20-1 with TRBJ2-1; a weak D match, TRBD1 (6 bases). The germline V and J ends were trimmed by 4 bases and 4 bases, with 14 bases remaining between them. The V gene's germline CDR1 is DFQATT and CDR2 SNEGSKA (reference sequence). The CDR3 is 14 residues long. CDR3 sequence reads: CSATGVFLYNEQFF. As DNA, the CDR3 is TGCAGTGCTACAGGGGTTTTCCTTTACAATGAGCAGTTCTTC.

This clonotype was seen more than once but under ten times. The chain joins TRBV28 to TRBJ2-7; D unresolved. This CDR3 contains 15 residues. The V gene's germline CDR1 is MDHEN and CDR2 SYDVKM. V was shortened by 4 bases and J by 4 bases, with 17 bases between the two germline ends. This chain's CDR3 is CASSSSRPVGYEQYF. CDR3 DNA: TGTGCCAGCAGTTCATCCCGCCCCGTCGGATACGAGCAGTACTTC.

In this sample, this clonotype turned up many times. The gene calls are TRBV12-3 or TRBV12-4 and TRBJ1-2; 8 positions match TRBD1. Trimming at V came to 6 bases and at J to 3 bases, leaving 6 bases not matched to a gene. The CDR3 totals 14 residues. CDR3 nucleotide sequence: TGTGCCAGCAGCCTGGACAGGGCCCACTATGGCTACACCTTC. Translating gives CASSLDRAHYGYTF.

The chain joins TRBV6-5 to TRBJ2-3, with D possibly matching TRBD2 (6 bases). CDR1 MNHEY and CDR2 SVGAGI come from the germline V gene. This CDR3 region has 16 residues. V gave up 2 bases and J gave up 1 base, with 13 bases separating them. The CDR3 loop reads CASSYAPGRGTDTQYF. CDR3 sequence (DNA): TGTGCCAGCAGTTACGCCCCCGGGAGAGGCACAGATACGCAGTATTTT.

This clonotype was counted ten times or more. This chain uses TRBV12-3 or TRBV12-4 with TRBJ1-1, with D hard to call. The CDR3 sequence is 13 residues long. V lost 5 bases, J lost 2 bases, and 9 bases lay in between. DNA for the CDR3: TGTGCCAGCAGTCCCGGGCCAAACACTGAAGCTTTCTTT. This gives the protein CASSPGPNTEAFF.

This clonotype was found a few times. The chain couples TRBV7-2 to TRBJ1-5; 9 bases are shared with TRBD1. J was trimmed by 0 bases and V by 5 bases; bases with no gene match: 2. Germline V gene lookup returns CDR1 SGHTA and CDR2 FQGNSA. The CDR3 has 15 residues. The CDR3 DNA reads TGTGCCAGCAGCGACAGGGGGTATAGCAATCAGCCCCAGCATTTT. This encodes CASSDRGYSNQPQHF.

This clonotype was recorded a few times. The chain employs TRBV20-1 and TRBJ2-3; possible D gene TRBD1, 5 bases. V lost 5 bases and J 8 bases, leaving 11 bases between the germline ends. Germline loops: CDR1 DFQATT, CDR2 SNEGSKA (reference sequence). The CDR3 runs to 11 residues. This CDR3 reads CSAGASSTQYF. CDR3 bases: TGCAGTGCTGGGGCCTCAAGTACGCAGTATTTT.

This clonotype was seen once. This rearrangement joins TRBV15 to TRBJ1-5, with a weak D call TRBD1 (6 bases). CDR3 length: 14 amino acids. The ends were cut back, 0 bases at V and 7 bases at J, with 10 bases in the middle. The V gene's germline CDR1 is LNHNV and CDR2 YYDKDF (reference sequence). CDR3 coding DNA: TGTGCCACCAGCAGAGATATGGGGGCCCAGCCCCAGCATTTT. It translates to CATSRDMGAQPQHF.

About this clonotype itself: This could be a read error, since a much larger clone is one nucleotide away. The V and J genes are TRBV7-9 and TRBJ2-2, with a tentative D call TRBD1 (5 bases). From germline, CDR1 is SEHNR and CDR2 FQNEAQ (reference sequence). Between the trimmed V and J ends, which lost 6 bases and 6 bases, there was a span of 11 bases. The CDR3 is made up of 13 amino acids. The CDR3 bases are TGTGCCAGCAGTACATCGACAGCCGGGGAGCTGTTTTTT. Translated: CASSTSTAGELFF.

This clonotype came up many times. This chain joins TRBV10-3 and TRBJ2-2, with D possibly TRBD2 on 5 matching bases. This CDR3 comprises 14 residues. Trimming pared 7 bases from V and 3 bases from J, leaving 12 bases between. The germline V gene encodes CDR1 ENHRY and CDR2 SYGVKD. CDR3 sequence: CAITRAGDTGELFF. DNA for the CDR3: TGTGCCATCACCCGGGCGGGCGACACCGGGGAGCTGTTTTTT.

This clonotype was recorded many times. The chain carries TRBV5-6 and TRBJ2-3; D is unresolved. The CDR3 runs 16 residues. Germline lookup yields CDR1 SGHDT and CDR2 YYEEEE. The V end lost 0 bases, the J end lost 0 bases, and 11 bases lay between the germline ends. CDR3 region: CASSLGTQPSTDTQYF. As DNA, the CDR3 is TGTGCCAGCAGCTTGGGGACCCAGCCTAGCACAGATACGCAGTATTTT.

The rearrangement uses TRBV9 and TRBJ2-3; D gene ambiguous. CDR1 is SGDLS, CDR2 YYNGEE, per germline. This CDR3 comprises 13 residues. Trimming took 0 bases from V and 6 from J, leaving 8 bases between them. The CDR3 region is CASSVASGDTQYF. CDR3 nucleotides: TGTGCCAGCAGCGTAGCTTCGGGTGATACGCAGTATTTT.

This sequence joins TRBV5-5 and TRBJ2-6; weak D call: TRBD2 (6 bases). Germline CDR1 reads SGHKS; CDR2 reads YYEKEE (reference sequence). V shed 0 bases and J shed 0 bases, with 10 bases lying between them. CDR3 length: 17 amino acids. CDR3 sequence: CASSLEGGSSGANVLTF. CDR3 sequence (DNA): TGTGCCAGCAGCTTGGAAGGAGGGAGCTCTGGGGCCAACGTCCTGACTTTC.

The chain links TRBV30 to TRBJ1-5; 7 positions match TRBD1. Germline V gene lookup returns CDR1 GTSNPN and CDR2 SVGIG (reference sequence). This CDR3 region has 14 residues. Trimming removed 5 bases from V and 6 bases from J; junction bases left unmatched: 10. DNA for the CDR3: TGTGCCTGGGACGGAGGGGGCGGGGGTCAGCCCCAGCATTTT. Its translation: CAWDGGGGGQPQHF.

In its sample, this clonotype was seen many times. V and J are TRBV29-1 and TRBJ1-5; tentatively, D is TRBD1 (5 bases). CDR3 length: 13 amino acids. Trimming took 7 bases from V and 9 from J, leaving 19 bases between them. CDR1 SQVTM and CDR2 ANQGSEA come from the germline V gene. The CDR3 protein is CSANDREGSPQHF. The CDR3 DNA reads TGCAGCGCTAATGACAGAGAGGGATCGCCCCAGCATTTT.

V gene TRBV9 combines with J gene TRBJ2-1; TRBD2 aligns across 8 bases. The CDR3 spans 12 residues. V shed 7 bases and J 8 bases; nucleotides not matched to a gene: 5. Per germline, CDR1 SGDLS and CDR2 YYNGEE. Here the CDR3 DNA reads TGTGCCAGCGAAAGCGGGGGACATGAGCAGTTCTTC. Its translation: CASESGGHEQFF. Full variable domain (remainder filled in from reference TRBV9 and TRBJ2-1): DSGVTQTPKHLITATGQRVTLRCSPRSGDLSVYWYQQSLDQGLQFLIQYYNGEERAKGNILERFSAQQFPDLHSELNLSSLELGDSALYFCASESGGHEQFFGPGTRLTVL.

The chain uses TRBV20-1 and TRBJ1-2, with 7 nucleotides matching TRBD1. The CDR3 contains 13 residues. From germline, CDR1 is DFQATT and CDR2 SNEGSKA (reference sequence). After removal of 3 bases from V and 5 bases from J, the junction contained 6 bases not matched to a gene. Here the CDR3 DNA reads TGCAGTGCTAGGGAACAGGGGCGGTATGGCTACACCTTC. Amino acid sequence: CSAREQGRYGYTF.

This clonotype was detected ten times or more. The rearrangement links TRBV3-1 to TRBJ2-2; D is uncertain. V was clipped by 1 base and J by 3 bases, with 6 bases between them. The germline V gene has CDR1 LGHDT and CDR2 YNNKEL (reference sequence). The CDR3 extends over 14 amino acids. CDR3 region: CASSQGFYTGELFF. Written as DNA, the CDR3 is TGTGCCAGCAGCCAAGGTTTCTACACCGGGGAGCTGTTTTTT. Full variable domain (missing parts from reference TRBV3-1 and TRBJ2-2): DTAVSQTPKYLVTQMGNDKSIKCEQNLGHDTMYWYKQDSKKFLKIMFSYNNKELIINETVPNRFSPKSPDKAHLNLHINSLELGDSAVYFCASSQGFYTGELFFGEGSRLTVL.

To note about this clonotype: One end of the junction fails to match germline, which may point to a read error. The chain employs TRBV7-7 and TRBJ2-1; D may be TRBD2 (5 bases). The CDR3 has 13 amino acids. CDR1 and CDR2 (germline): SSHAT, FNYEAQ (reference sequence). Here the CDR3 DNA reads TGTGCTAGCAGCTCCCATGAGGGCGGTGAGCAGTTCTTC. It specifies CASSSHEGGEQFF.

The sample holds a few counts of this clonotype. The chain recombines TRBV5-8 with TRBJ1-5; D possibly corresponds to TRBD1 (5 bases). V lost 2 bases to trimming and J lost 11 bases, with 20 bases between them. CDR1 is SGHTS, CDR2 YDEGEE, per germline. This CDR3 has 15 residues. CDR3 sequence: CASSFDSAVGGTQHF. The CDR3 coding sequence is TGTGCCAGCAGCTTTGACAGTGCCGTAGGAGGGACCCAGCATTTT.

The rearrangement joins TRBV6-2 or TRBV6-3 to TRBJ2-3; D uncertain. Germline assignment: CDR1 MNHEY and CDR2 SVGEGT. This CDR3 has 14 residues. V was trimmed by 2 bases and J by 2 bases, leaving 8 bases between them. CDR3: CASSYPALTDTQYF. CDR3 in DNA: TGTGCCAGCAGTTACCCAGCCCTCACAGATACGCAGTATTTT.

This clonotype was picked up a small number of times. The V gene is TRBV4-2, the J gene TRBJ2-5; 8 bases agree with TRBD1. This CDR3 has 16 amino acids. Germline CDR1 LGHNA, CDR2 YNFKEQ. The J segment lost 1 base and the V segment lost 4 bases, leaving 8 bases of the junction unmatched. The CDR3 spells CASSLGQDHRQETQYF. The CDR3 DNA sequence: TGTGCCAGCAGCCTGGGACAGGATCACCGCCAAGAGACCCAGTACTTC.

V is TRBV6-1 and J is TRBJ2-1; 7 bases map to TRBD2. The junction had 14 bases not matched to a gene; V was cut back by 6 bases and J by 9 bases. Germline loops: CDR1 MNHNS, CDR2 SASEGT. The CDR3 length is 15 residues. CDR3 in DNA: TGTGCCAGCAGCCAACTATGGGAGGGCCGTGGTGAGCAGTTCTTC. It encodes CASSQLWEGRGEQFF.

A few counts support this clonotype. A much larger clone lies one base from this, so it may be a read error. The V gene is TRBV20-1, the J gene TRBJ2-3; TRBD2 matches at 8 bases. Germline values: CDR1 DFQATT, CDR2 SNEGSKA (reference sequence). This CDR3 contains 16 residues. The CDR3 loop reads CCARFLAAGDADTQYF. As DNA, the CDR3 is TGCTGTGCTAGGTTTTTAGCAGCGGGAGATGCAGATACGCAGTATTTT.

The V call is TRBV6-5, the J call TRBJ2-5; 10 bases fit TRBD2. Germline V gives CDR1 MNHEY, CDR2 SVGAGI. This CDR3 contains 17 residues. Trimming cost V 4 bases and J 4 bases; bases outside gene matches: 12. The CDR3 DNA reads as TGTGCCAGCAGTTCAAGTTTGAGCGGGAGGGCCGGAGAGACCCAGTACTTC. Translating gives CASSSSLSGRAGETQYF.

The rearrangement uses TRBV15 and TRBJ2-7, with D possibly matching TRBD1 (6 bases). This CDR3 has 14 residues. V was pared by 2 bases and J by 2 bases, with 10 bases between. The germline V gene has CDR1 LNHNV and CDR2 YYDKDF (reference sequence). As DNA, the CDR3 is TGTGCCACCAGCAGAACAGGGAACACCTACGAGCAGTACTTC. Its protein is CATSRTGNTYEQYF.

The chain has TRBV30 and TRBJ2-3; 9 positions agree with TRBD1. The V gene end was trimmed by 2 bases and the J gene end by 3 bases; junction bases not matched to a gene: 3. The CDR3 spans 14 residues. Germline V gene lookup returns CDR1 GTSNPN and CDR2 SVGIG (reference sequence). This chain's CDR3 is CAWSPGQGTDTQYF. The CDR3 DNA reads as TGTGCCTGGAGTCCGGGACAGGGAACAGATACGCAGTATTTT.

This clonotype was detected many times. The CDR3 reads CASSLTTGFQPQHF. The CDR3 nucleotides read TGTGCCAGCAGTCTAACGACAGGATTTCAGCCCCAGCATTTT. The chain carries TRBV27 and TRBJ1-5; TRBD1 is a possible D gene (6 bases). This CDR3 comprises 14 residues. In germline, CDR1 is MNHEY, CDR2 SMNVEV (reference sequence). V was clipped by 5 bases and J by 6 bases, with 14 bases between them.

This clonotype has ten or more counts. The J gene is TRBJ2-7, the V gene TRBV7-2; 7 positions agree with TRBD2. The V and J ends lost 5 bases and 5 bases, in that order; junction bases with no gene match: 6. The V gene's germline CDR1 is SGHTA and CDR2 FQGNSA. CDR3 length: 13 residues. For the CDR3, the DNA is TGTGCCAGCAGCCTGGGAGGGTTTAACGAGCAGTACTTC. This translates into CASSLGGFNEQYF.